The rows below give T cell receptor beta chains drawn from one sample of a study of read filtering for tumor transcriptome and immune sequencing. TCRdb recomputed calls from the reads with MiXCR, one row per CDR3 protein. The sample includes 50,000 or so distinct CDR3 sequences, around a fifth of them seen just once. The sample comprised a population of CD138-negative cells sorted from bone marrow. These receptors originate from a donor aged 40 or over with multiple myeloma. CDR3s include the opening cysteine and the closing phenylalanine or tryptophan. D genes are given only for firm matches. Only part of the rows carry a size: once, few, many, or a class if the clone is expanded.

>many|TRBD1|TRBV20-1|TRBJ2-1
TGCAGTGCTCGCCAGGGGGAGTGGAACAATGAGCAGTTCTTC
CSARQGEWNNEQFF
>few|.|TRBV7-8|TRBJ1-1
TGTGCCAGCAGCCTACGACTGTACACTGAAGCTTTCTTT
CASSLRLYTEAFF
>.|TRBD1|TRBV20-1|TRBJ2-5
TGCAGTGCCACAGGGGAAGGGGAGACCCAGTACTTC
CSATGEGETQYF
>few|TRBD2|TRBV7-9|TRBJ2-7
TGTGCCAGCCGACGAACTAGCGGGACGGACGAGCAGTACTTC
CASRRTSGTDEQYF
>many|TRBD1|TRBV5-1|TRBJ2-2
TGCGCCAGCAGCTTACAGGGGGCCACCGGGGAGCTGTTTTTT
CASSLQGATGELFF
>few|.|TRBV7-2|TRBJ1-5
TGTGCCAGCAGCTTCGAACCGACCCCAAATCAGCCCCAGCATTTT
CASSFEPTPNQPQHF
>many|.|TRBV7-2|TRBJ1-5
TGTGCCAGCAGCTTAGGGTGGACTCAGCCCCAGCATTTT
CASSLGWTQPQHF
>many|.|TRBV29-1|TRBJ2-3
TGCAGCGTTGTGGGGGCTATGGGAACAGATACGCAGTATTTT
CSVVGAMGTDTQYF
>many|.|TRBV5-1|TRBJ2-7
TGCGCCAGCAGCTTAGGCGGGTCACAGCAAACCTACGAGCAGTACTTC
CASSLGGSQQTYEQYF
>many|.|TRBV20-1|TRBJ2-1
TGCAGTGCAACCCACTTGGGGCGTTACAATGAGCAGTTCTTC
CSATHLGRYNEQFF
>few|.|TRBV9|TRBJ1-1
TGTGCCAGCAGCCCCGGAACAATGAACACTGAAGCTTTCTTT
CASSPGTMNTEAFF
>many|.|TRBV29-1|TRBJ2-5
TGCAGCGTTGGGTTAGGGACGCAAGAGACCCAGTACTTC
CSVGLGTQETQYF
>many|.|TRBV30|TRBJ2-5
TGTGCCTGGAGTGTACAGGGAGAGACCCAGTACTTC
CAWSVQGETQYF
>.|TRBD1|TRBV6-6|TRBJ1-1
TGTGCCAGCAGTTTTAATCCGGGACAGGGGAGGAGTACTGAAGCTTTCTTT
CASSFNPGQGRSTEAFF
>.|.|TRBV20-1|TRBJ1-1
TGCAGTGCTAGAGATGACGGCAGAAAGAACACTAAAGTTTTCTTT
CSARDDGRKNTKVFF
>many|TRBD2|TRBV3-1|TRBJ2-2
TGTGCCACCGCCCAGCGGGAGCGGGCCACCGGGGAGCTGTTTTTT
CATAQRERATGELFF
>many|TRBD1|TRBV14|TRBJ2-5
TGTGCCAGCAGCCAAGGAGACAGGGCCTTCCAAGAGACCCAGTACTTC
CASSQGDRAFQETQYF
>many|TRBD1|TRBV29-1|TRBJ2-2
TGCAGCGTTGAAGTCCCGCAGGGGGTGAGCACCGGGGAGCTGTTCTTT
CSVEVPQGVSTGELFF
>many|.|TRBV18|TRBJ1-1
TGTGCCAGCTCAGAAGGGGGGAACACTGAAGCTTTCTTT
CASSEGGNTEAFF
>many|.|TRBV7-3|TRBJ2-5
TGTGCCAGCAGCATAGGGGACCAAGAGACCCAGTACTTC
CASSIGDQETQYF
>many|TRBD1|TRBV30|TRBJ2-2
TGTGCCTGGGACAGGGGGCAAAACACCGGGGAGCTGTTTTTT
CAWDRGQNTGELFF
>few|.|TRBV5-8|TRBJ1-3
TGTGCCAGCAGCTGGAGCCTCTCTGGAAACACCATATATTTT
CASSWSLSGNTIYF
>few|TRBD2|TRBV20-1|TRBJ2-5
TGCAGTGCTGGACTAGCGGGAGGCCAAGAGACCCAGTACTTC
CSAGLAGGQETQYF
>many|.|TRBV29-1|TRBJ2-5
TGCAGCTCCGGGACGGGGCGAGAGACCCAGTACTTC
CSSGTGRETQYF
>few|TRBD2|TRBV6-6|TRBJ2-3
TGTGCCAGCAGTATAGCGGGGGCCCGCACAGATACGCAGTATTTT
CASSIAGARTDTQYF
>many|.|TRBV6-1|TRBJ2-1
TGTGCCAGCACCCGGGACCTAACACTCCCTGAGCAGTTCTTC
CASTRDLTLPEQFF
>many|.|TRBV5-1|TRBJ2-1
TGCGCCAGTCGGAGCGGAAAAGAGCAGTTCTTC
CASRSGKEQFF
>many|.|TRBV6-1|TRBJ2-7
TGTGCCAGCAGTGAAAGTTTCGGACTCCGCAACTTC
CASSESFGLRNF
>many|TRBD2|TRBV19|TRBJ2-1
TGTGCCAGTAGTACTAGCGGGATAGGTGAGCAGTTCTTC
CASSTSGIGEQFF
>many|TRBD2|TRBV7-2|TRBJ2-2
TGTGCCAGCAGCGTAACTAGCGGGAGCGGCGGGGAGCTGTTTTTT
CASSVTSGSGGELFF
>many|TRBD2|TRBV24-1|TRBJ2-1
TGTGCCACCAGTGATTCCCAGGGACTAGCGGAGTACAATGAGCAGTTCTTC
CATSDSQGLAEYNEQFF
>.|.|TRBV12-3/TRBV12-4|TRBJ2-3
TGTGCCGGCACCTTTAGGAGGGGGCCCTTTGGCACAGATACGCAGTATTTT
CAGTFRRGPFGTDTQYF
>many|TRBD2|TRBV11-3|TRBJ2-5
TGTGCCAGCAGCTCAACTTACGGGGGGGCTGAGGGAGAGACCCAGTACTTC
CASSSTYGGAEGETQYF
>many|TRBD2|TRBV3-1|TRBJ2-3
TGTGCCAGCAGCTCCTCCGGGACTAGCGGGAGCACAGATACGCAGTATTTT
CASSSSGTSGSTDTQYF
>many|TRBD1|TRBV12-3/TRBV12-4|TRBJ2-7
TGTGCCAGCAGCGACCTGACAGGGGGTCTCTCCTACGAGCAGTACTTC
CASSDLTGGLSYEQYF
>many|TRBD2|TRBV15|TRBJ2-3
TGTGCCACCAGATCTCGCGGGGGAGGGGCAGATACGCAGTATTTT
CATRSRGGGADTQYF
>many|.|TRBV5-1|TRBJ2-1
TGCGCCAGCAGCCCTGGAAGCGGTCAGGTCAATGAGCAGTTCTTC
CASSPGSGQVNEQFF
>.|.|TRBV4-2|TRBJ2-7
TGTGCCAGCAGCCAAGAGTCCTCTCCGAGGACCTCCTACGCGCAGTACTTC
CASSQESSPRTSYAQYF
>many|.|TRBV12-5|TRBJ2-5
TGTGCTAGTGGTTCCCCAACCCTTGCTGAGACCCAGTACTTC
CASGSPTLAETQYF
>many|TRBD1|TRBV27|TRBJ1-5
TGTGCCAGCAGTCCCTCGGACAGGGGCGGTCAGCCCCAGCATTTT
CASSPSDRGGQPQHF